This is a list of T cell receptor beta chains from one sample in a study of blood T cell repertoires in COVID-19. Generated by immunoSEQ multiplex PCR, the TCRdb table keeps only in-frame clones and is missing some. The sample lists over 45,000 clones; 89% were seen once. Material: peripheral blood. The receptors originated from a woman aged 60-75 years with COVID-19, enrolled during active disease. CDR3s include the opening cysteine and the closing phenylalanine or tryptophan. The D gene is left open where the match is weak. Size is stated for part of the rows, as once, few or many counts, or as a class when the clone is expanded.

TGTGCCAGCAGCCCCCCAGCGGGAGGCCCCTACGAGCAGTACTTC | CASSPPAGGPYEQYF | TRBV9 | TRBD2 | TRBJ2-7 | 15 | .
TGTGCCAGTAGTAATGGGGCTGGCGGCACCGGGGAGCTGTTTTTT | CASSNGAGGTGELFF | TRBV19 | . | TRBJ2-2 | 15 | .
TGTGCCAGCAGCCCGCCTAGCGGGACTCTCGGGACCCAGTACTTC | CASSPPSGTLGTQYF | TRBV11-3 | TRBD2 | TRBJ2-5 | 15 | .
TGTGCCAGCAGCCAAGAGTCGGGTAGTCGCCTAACAGATACGCAGTATTTT | CASSQESGSRLTDTQYF | TRBV4-2 | . | TRBJ2-3 | 17 | .
TGCAGCGGCCGGACAGTTGGTAATGAAAAACTGTTTTTT | CSGRTVGNEKLFF | TRBV29-1 | . | TRBJ1-4 | 13 | .
TGTGCCAGCAGTTCGGCCGGGACAGGGGCCAACGTCCTGACTTTC | CASSSAGTGANVLTF | TRBV6-5 | . | TRBJ2-6 | 15 | .
TGTGCCAGCAGAACGGGACAGGGATCCCTCGAGCAGTACTTC | CASRTGQGSLEQYF | TRBV2 | TRBD1 | TRBJ2-7 | 14 | .
TGTGCCAGCAGCTTACCTAGCACAGATACGCAGTATTTT | CASSLPSTDTQYF | TRBV7-9 | . | TRBJ2-3 | 13 | .
TGTGCCAGCAGTTACTCGGGCGACCACAATGAGCAGTTCTTC | CASSYSGDHNEQFF | TRBV6-5 | . | TRBJ2-1 | 14 | .
TGTGCCAGCAGCTCGGGACAGGGTCTAAGGAGCACTGAAGCTTTCTTT | CASSSGQGLRSTEAFF | TRBV5-4 | TRBD1 | TRBJ1-1 | 16 | .
TGTGCCAGCAGCCAAGATCGGGGACTAGCTTACGAGCAGTACTTC | CASSQDRGLAYEQYF | TRBV3-1/TRBV3-2 | TRBD2 | TRBJ2-7 | 15 | .
TGTGCCAGCAGCTTAACGCAGGGCCACACTGAAGCTTTCTTT | CASSLTQGHTEAFF | TRBV7-2 | . | TRBJ1-1 | 14 | .
TGTGCCAGTAGTATGCTCACGCGGGGGACTAGCGGGAGGGCCGGGGAGCTGTTTTTT | CASSMLTRGTSGRAGELFF | TRBV19 | TRBD2 | TRBJ2-2 | 19 | .
TGTGCCAGCAGTGACGTGAACAGGCCCGGGAAACTGTTTTTT | CASSDVNRPGKLFF | TRBV6-1 | . | TRBJ1-4 | 14 | .
TGTGCCAGCAGCTTAAGCGGTACGGTGAACACTGAAGCTTTCTTT | CASSLSGTVNTEAFF | TRBV11-3 | . | TRBJ1-1 | 15 | .
TGTGCCAGCAGCGATAATGTCGGAGGGAACACTGAAGCTTTCTTT | CASSDNVGGNTEAFF | TRBV11-2 | . | TRBJ1-1 | 15 | .
TGTGCCAGCAGTTTATACCGGGACAGGGGATGGGGCTACACCTTC | CASSLYRDRGWGYTF | TRBV28 | TRBD1 | TRBJ1-2 | 15 | .
TGTGCCAGCAGCGTAGGCACCGGAGCTTTCACAGATACGCAGTATTTT | CASSVGTGAFTDTQYF | TRBV9 | . | TRBJ2-3 | 16 | .
TGTGCCAGCAGCTTAGGTGTGGAGGGCGCGGAGACCCAGTACTTC | CASSLGVEGAETQYF | TRBV7-6 | . | TRBJ2-5 | 15 | .
TGTGCCAGTCGGGACAGGGTCCCCGGGGAGCTGTTTTTT | CASRDRVPGELFF | TRBV19 | TRBD1 | TRBJ2-2 | 13 | .
TGCGCCAGCAGCTTGGGGGACAGGCAAGAAGCTTTCTTT | CASSLGDRQEAFF | TRBV5-1 | TRBD1 | TRBJ1-1 | 13 | once
TGCGCCAGCAGTGTTAGCGGCTACAATGAGCAGTTCTTC | CASSVSGYNEQFF | TRBV10-1 | . | TRBJ2-1 | 13 | .
TGTGCCAGCAGCTCACCAGCCAGGGGGGACTATGGCTACACCTTC | CASSSPARGDYGYTF | TRBV7-9 | TRBD1 | TRBJ1-2 | 15 | .
TGTGCCAGCAGGTCCGGGACAGTCTCTGAAGCTTTCTTT | CASRSGTVSEAFF | TRBV6-5 | TRBD1 | TRBJ1-1 | 13 | .
TGCGCCAGCAGCTCAGACAAGTCCCACTACGAGCAGTACTTC | CASSSDKSHYEQYF | TRBV5-1 | . | TRBJ2-7 | 14 | .
TGCAGCGTTCCCGGGGCTTTCTTT | CSVPGAFF | TRBV29-1 | . | TRBJ1-1 | 8 | .
TGCGCCAGCAGCGGAAGGTCACTAGCGGGGGTCGGTGAGCAGTTCTTC | CASSGRSLAGVGEQFF | TRBV5-1 | TRBD2 | TRBJ2-1 | 16 | .
TGTGCCACCAGTGATGCACTATCAGACTGGACCCAGTACTTC | CATSDALSDWTQYF | TRBV24-1 | . | TRBJ2-5 | 14 | .
TGTGCCACCAGTGACTCTAGCGGATACTCCTACAATGAGCAGTTCTTC | CATSDSSGYSYNEQFF | TRBV24-1 | TRBD2 | TRBJ2-1 | 16 | .
TGCGCCAGCAGCCAAATGACAGACAATGAGCAGTTCTTC | CASSQMTDNEQFF | TRBV5-1 | . | TRBJ2-1 | 13 | .
TGTGCCAGTAACCAGGGCGCGAACACCGGGGAGCTGTTTTTT | CASNQGANTGELFF | TRBV19 | . | TRBJ2-2 | 14 | .
TGTGCCAGCAGTTACTCCCGGACAGCAGCGACCTTCCAGCCCCAGCATTTT | CASSYSRTAATFQPQHF | TRBV6-2/TRBV6-3 | . | TRBJ1-5 | 17 | .
TGTGCCAGCAGTTTGCGCGGACAGGGGCGACAGCCCCAGCATTTT | CASSLRGQGRQPQHF | TRBV28 | TRBD1 | TRBJ1-5 | 15 | once
TGTGCCAGTAACCAACTAGGGCCACAAGAGACCCAGTACTTC | CASNQLGPQETQYF | TRBV28 | . | TRBJ2-5 | 14 | .
TGCGCCAGCAGCCAAGAGAACAGCAACTATGGCTACACCTTC | CASSQENSNYGYTF | TRBV4-3 | . | TRBJ1-2 | 14 | .
TGCGCCAGCAGCTTGGATGAGTTCCGGGGAGATACGCAGTATTTT | CASSLDEFRGDTQYF | TRBV5-1 | . | TRBJ2-3 | 15 | .
TGTGCCAGCAGCTTGTCTGTAGCGGGAACCACAGATACGCAGTATTTT | CASSLSVAGTTDTQYF | TRBV7-2 | TRBD2 | TRBJ2-3 | 16 | .
TGTGCCAGCTTCAGCGGGAGAGGCACAGATACGCAGTATTTT | CASFSGRGTDTQYF | TRBV18 | TRBD2 | TRBJ2-3 | 14 | .
TGTGCCAGTAGTCGGGGCGGGGGGCTAGCATGGGGCTACACCTTC | CASSRGGGLAWGYTF | TRBV19 | . | TRBJ1-2 | 15 | .
TGCGCCAGCAGCTCGGGAGGGGGGACGAACACTGAAGCTTTCTTT | CASSSGGGTNTEAFF | TRBV4-3 | . | TRBJ1-1 | 15 | .
TGTGCCAGCTGCGGGAGGGCAGTCCAATACACCGGGGAGCTGTTTTTT | CASCGRAVQYTGELFF | TRBV28 | TRBD2 | TRBJ2-2 | 16 | .
TGTGCCAGCAGCGTAGGGAGCAAGGCCTACAATGAGCAGTTCTTC | CASSVGSKAYNEQFF | TRBV9 | . | TRBJ2-1 | 15 | .
TGTGCCAGCAGCGCGGGACTGACGAACACTGAAGCTTTCTTT | CASSAGLTNTEAFF | TRBV7-9 | . | TRBJ1-1 | 14 | .
TGTGCCAGTAGTCTTCATAGCTCTGGGGCCAACGTCCTGACTTTC | CASSLHSSGANVLTF | TRBV19 | . | TRBJ2-6 | 15 | .
TGTGCCAGCCATACCGGGACTTCTCCCTACGAGCAGTACTTC | CASHTGTSPYEQYF | TRBV27 | . | TRBJ2-7 | 14 | few
TGTGCCAGCAGCGTCAAACAGGGTCCTAATGAAAAACTGTTTTTT | CASSVKQGPNEKLFF | TRBV5-6 | . | TRBJ1-4 | 15 | .
TGTGCCAGCAGCCCATTACAGGGGACGGGGGGCTACACCTTC | CASSPLQGTGGYTF | TRBV28 | TRBD1 | TRBJ1-2 | 14 | few
TGCGCCAGCAGTGAGACCTCCCCCCCAGCGGGAGGGCCGTGGAATGAGCAGTTCTTC | CASSETSPPAGGPWNEQFF | TRBV10-2 | TRBD2 | TRBJ2-1 | 19 | .
TGTGCCAGTAGTCCCGTTAGTCGTGTCCATGAAAAACTGTTTTTT | CASSPVSRVHEKLFF | TRBV19 | . | TRBJ1-4 | 15 | .
TGTGCCAGCGTTCCCCGGGCGGGACTAGACAATGAGCAGTTCTTC | CASVPRAGLDNEQFF | TRBV2 | TRBD2 | TRBJ2-1 | 15 | .
TGTGCCAGCAGCAGGCCAGGGAGGGACTACGAGCAGTACTTC | CASSRPGRDYEQYF | TRBV5-4 | TRBD2 | TRBJ2-7 | 14 | .
TGCGCCAGCAGCCAAGAGAACAGCCGCCCCTATGGCTACACCTTC | CASSQENSRPYGYTF | TRBV4-3 | . | TRBJ1-2 | 15 | .
TGTGCCAGCAGCCCAAAGCGGCTCCGGGATGATACGCAGTATTTT | CASSPKRLRDDTQYF | TRBV7-9 | . | TRBJ2-3 | 15 | .
TGTGCCACCGAGGGACAGCTGAACACTGAAGCTTTCTTT | CATEGQLNTEAFF | TRBV10-3 | TRBD1 | TRBJ1-1 | 13 | .
TGTGCCAGCAGCACGGACAGGGACACCGGGGAGCTGTTTTTT | CASSTDRDTGELFF | TRBV6-5 | TRBD1 | TRBJ2-2 | 14 | .
TGTGCCAGCAGCCCCCGACTAGCGGGGGGGTTCGCAGATACGCAGTATTTT | CASSPRLAGGFADTQYF | TRBV7-2 | TRBD2 | TRBJ2-3 | 17 | .
TGTGCCAGCAGCTTAGAGGGAGTTGGAAATCAGCCCCAGCATTTT | CASSLEGVGNQPQHF | TRBV7-2 | . | TRBJ1-5 | 15 | .